One and the same sample provided the 16 T cell receptor beta chains below, sequenced in a study of T cells in localized non-small cell lung cancer. Here immunoSEQ multiplex PCR was the method, and the copy in TCRdb shows in-frame clones only, minus some. This sample has fewer than 30,000 clones; 88% occur once, and the top ten carry 5.5% to 6.5%. The input for sequencing was PBMCs, taken before any cancer treatment. These receptors all stem from a man aged 35-75 years with stage II lung adenocarcinoma.

This chain joins TRBV30 and TRBJ2-3; 7 bases are shared with TRBD2. The CDR3 is made up of 12 amino acids. Germline lookup yields CDR1 GTSNPN and CDR2 SVGIG (reference sequence). With 7 bases clipped from V and 7 bases from J, the junction kept 8 bases outside the gene matches. CDR3 bases: TGTGCCTCGTGGGGGGAGGGCCATACGCAGTATTTT. It encodes CASWGEGHTQYF. Full variable domain (remainder filled in from reference TRBV30 and TRBJ2-3): SQTIHQWPATLVQPVGSPLSLECTVEGTSNPNLYWYRQAAGRGLQLLFYSVGIGQISSEVPQNLSASRPQDRQFILSSKKLLLSDSGFYLCASWGEGHTQYFGPGTRLTVL.

As DNA, the CDR3 is TGTGCCAGCAACCCCGGGACGGTCCCCGACAATGAGCAGTTCTTC. It encodes CASNPGTVPDNEQFF. The chain recombines TRBV2 with TRBJ2-1; D might be TRBD1 or TRBD2, each matching 5 bases. CDR3 size: 15 residues. In germline, CDR1 is SNHLY, CDR2 FYNNEI. V was pared by 7 bases and J by 5 bases, with 18 bases between.

V gene TRBV11-1 combines with J gene TRBJ2-5; perhaps D is TRBD1 or TRBD2 (5 bases each). Trimming took off 1 base at V and 3 bases at J, with 12 bases between the two ends. There are 15 residues in the CDR3. Germline-derived CDR1 and CDR2 are SGHAT and FQDESV (reference sequence). The CDR3 bases are TGTGCCAGCAGCTTAGGGGACCGTGGCAAAGAGACCCAGTACTTC. Its translation is CASSLGDRGKETQYF. Filled out from reference TRBV11-1 and TRBJ2-5, the complete variable domain reads EAEVAQSPRYKITEKSQAVAFWCDPISGHATLYWYRQILGQGPELLVQFQDESVVDDSQLPKDRFSAERLKGVDSTLKIQPAELGDSAMYLCASSLGDRGKETQYFGPGTRLLVL.

The chain recombines TRBV11-3 with TRBJ1-1; 7 nucleotides agree with TRBD1. The germline CDR1 and CDR2 sequences are SGHNT and YENEEA. J lost 7 bases, V lost 5 bases, and 13 bases had no gene match. The CDR3 totals 15 residues. CDR3 sequence: CASSPAWRQGDEAFF. The CDR3 DNA reads as TGTGCCAGCAGCCCAGCCTGGAGACAGGGAGATGAAGCTTTCTTT.

The V call is TRBV6-5, the J call TRBJ2-1, with 7 bases matching TRBD2. The germline V gene encodes CDR1 MNHEY and CDR2 SVGAGI. The CDR3 has 15 amino acids. V was pared by 5 bases and J by 2 bases, with 6 bases of the junction left unmatched. The CDR3 loop reads CASSPRDYAYNEQFF. CDR3 bases: TGTGCCAGCAGTCCCCGGGACTACGCCTACAATGAGCAGTTCTTC.

V is TRBV29-1 and J is TRBJ1-2, with TRBD1 as a possible D gene (6 bases). This CDR3 has 12 residues. Trimming removed 3 bases from V and 8 bases from J, with 13 bases in between. CDR1 is SQVTM and CDR2 is ANQGSEA in the germline V gene. The CDR3 spells CSVEIGGFGYTF. Written as DNA, the CDR3 is TGCAGCGTTGAGATAGGGGGTTTCGGCTACACCTTC.

In regard to this clone: Different DNA sequences within this sample yield the same CDR3. The J gene is TRBJ2-3, the V gene TRBV30; D gene uncertain. Germline lookup yields CDR1 GTSNPN and CDR2 SVGIG (reference sequence). This CDR3 has 13 amino acids. V was clipped by 4 bases and J by 4 bases, with 12 bases between them. The CDR3 sequence: CAWTRRRADTQYF. CDR3 DNA sequence: TGTGCCTGGACGAGAAGACGGGCAGATACGCAGTATTTT.

The chain couples TRBV19 to TRBJ1-4; TRBD1 aligns across 9 bases. The junction had 8 bases not matched to a gene; V was cut back by 0 bases and J by 3 bases. CDR1 is LNHDA, CDR2 SQIVND, per germline (reference sequence). The CDR3 sequence is 18 residues long. The chain's CDR3 is CASSIDFHRGLSNEKLFF. For the CDR3, the DNA is TGTGCCAGTAGTATAGATTTCCACAGGGGGCTTTCTAATGAAAAACTGTTTTTT.

The chain employs TRBV27 and TRBJ2-1; D is uncertain. Trimming removed 2 bases at V and 0 bases at J, with 8 bases between. Germline V gene sequence: CDR1 MNHEY, CDR2 SMNVEV (reference sequence). The CDR3 covers 15 residues. The CDR3 DNA sequence: TGTGCCAGCAGTTTAGAGTGGAACTCCTACAATGAGCAGTTCTTC. As protein: CASSLEWNSYNEQFF.

The chain uses TRBV7-3 and TRBJ2-2, with unresolved D. V dropped 0 bases and J dropped 4 bases, with 9 bases sitting between them. The CDR3 extends over 15 amino acids. Germline-derived CDR1 and CDR2 are SGHTA and FQGTGA. The CDR3, as DNA: TGTGCCAGCAGCTTAACGGGATCCTCCACCGGGGAGCTGTTTTTT. Its translation: CASSLTGSSTGELFF.

This sequence joins TRBV6-5 and TRBJ2-1; the D call may be TRBD1 or TRBD2 (5 bases each). V lost 5 bases to trimming and J lost 0 bases, with 11 bases between them. This CDR3 spans 15 amino acids. CDR1 is MNHEY and CDR2 is SVGAGI in the germline V gene. CDR3 nucleotides: TGTGCCAGCAGTCTCGGGGCTAGCTCCTACAATGAGCAGTTCTTC. Protein product: CASSLGASSYNEQFF.

The chain links TRBV7-2 to TRBJ2-2; D not resolved. The CDR3 spans 13 residues. V was shortened by 5 bases and J by 4 bases, with 8 bases between the two germline ends. Germline CDR1 and CDR2: SGHTA and FQGNSA. This CDR3 is CASSPFSTGELFF. CDR3 sequence (DNA): TGTGCCAGCAGCCCATTCTCCACCGGGGAGCTGTTTTTT.

The chain has TRBV6-5 and TRBJ1-1, with 8 bases that match TRBD1. CDR3 length equals 13 residues. The junction had 3 bases not matched to a gene; V was cut back by 5 bases and J by 4 bases. Germline CDR1 reads MNHEY; CDR2 reads SVGAGI. CDR3 in DNA: TGTGCCAGCAGTCGGACAGGGATCACTGAAGCTTTCTTT. Protein product: CASSRTGITEAFF.

This clone has only a few counts. The genes are TRBV14 and TRBJ1-1; D unclear. The CDR3 contains 13 residues. Per germline, CDR1 SGHDN and CDR2 FVKESK. Deletions cut 0 bases from V and 5 bases from J, with 7 bases between. The DNA of the CDR3 is TGTGCCAGCAGCCAAGATCCAGGAACTGAAGCTTTCTTT. It is translated as CASSQDPGTEAFF. Full variable domain (remainder filled in from reference TRBV14 and TRBJ1-1): EAGVTQFPSHSVIEKGQTVTLRCDPISGHDNLYWYRRVMGKEIKFLLHFVKESKQDESGMPNNRFLAERTGGTYSTLKVQPAELEDSGVYFCASSQDPGTEAFFGQGTRLTVV.

The V and J genes are TRBV7-8 and TRBJ2-1, with 7 nucleotides matching TRBD2. Trimming removed 4 bases from V and 5 bases from J; junction bases left unmatched: 17. Germline assignment: CDR1 SGHVS and CDR2 FQNEAQ. The CDR3 is 18 amino acids. This CDR3 is CASSWAGRVSRDDNEQFF. DNA for the CDR3: TGTGCCAGCAGCTGGGCGGGGAGGGTGTCGCGGGACGACAATGAGCAGTTCTTC.

The V call is TRBV5-1, the J call TRBJ1-6, with a weak D call TRBD1 (5 bases). Trimming cost V 4 bases and J 7 bases, with 12 bases left between them. Per germline, CDR1 SGHRS and CDR2 YFSETQ. The CDR3 totals 14 residues. DNA for the CDR3: TGCGCCAGCAGCGGTCGGTGGGGGAATTCACCCCTCCACTTT. Its protein product is CASSGRWGNSPLHF.